Each of the 23 T cell receptor beta chains below was sequenced from the same sample in a study of cytomegalovirus exposure and HLA in healthy donors. The PCR had 60 Vbeta and 13 Jbeta primers. Measured with immunoSEQ multiplex PCR; TCRdb has only the in-frame clones, and not every one. The sample has 280,000 or so clones, about 87% seen once; the top ten hold roughly 2.3%. Sequencing was carried out using PBMCs. The receptors were gathered from a woman aged 18-35 years in good health and CMV-seronegative.

This chain joins TRBV4-2 and TRBJ2-3; 9 positions match TRBD2. Germline CDR1 and CDR2: LGHNA and YNFKEQ. CDR3 length equals 16 residues. The junction had 5 bases not matched to a gene; V was cut back by 4 bases and J by 0 bases. CDR3 region: CASSPRAGGSTDTQYF. CDR3 nucleotides: TGTGCCAGCAGCCCAAGGGCGGGGGGGAGCACAGATACGCAGTATTTT.

J is TRBJ2-1 and V is TRBV27; a weak D match, TRBD2 (6 bases). Trimming stripped 6 bases from V and 0 bases from J, with 9 bases between. This CDR3 comprises 14 residues. The germline V gene encodes CDR1 MNHEY and CDR2 SMNVEV (reference sequence). CDR3 protein: CASSVGGSYNEQFF. The CDR3 nucleotides read TGTGCCAGCAGCGTCGGGGGCTCCTACAATGAGCAGTTCTTC.

This clone was observed once. The V call is TRBV13, the J call TRBJ2-3; 7 bases agree with TRBD2. The CDR3 is made up of 16 amino acids. V was pared by 3 bases and J by 3 bases, with 9 bases of the junction left unmatched. Germline V gene data show CDR1 as PRHDT and CDR2 as FYEKMQ (reference sequence). Written as DNA, the CDR3 is TGTGCCAGCAGCTTTGGGACTACAGGAAGTACAGATACGCAGTATTTT. This codes for CASSFGTTGSTDTQYF.

This chain links TRBV6-1 with TRBJ2-7; TRBD2 might be the D (5 bases). CDR1 is MNHNS, CDR2 SASEGT, per germline. This CDR3 spans 15 amino acids. V was cut by 3 bases and J by 2 bases, with 14 bases left in between. The CDR3 region is CASSEVEGRPYEQYF. CDR3 DNA: TGTGCCAGCAGTGAGGTTGAGGGTCGCCCCTACGAGCAGTACTTC.

The gene calls are TRBV5-1 and TRBJ2-5, with 8 bases that match TRBD2. The J call may be wrong; the DNA end is better matched by TRBJ2-7. CDR3 length: 14 residues. Germline values: CDR1 SGHRS, CDR2 YFSETQ. The CDR3 DNA sequence: TGCGCCAGCAGCCCGGGACTAGTCCCTTACGAGCAGTACTTC. Residues: CASSPGLVPYEQYF.

The rearrangement joins TRBV7-6 to TRBJ2-1, with 10 bases lining up with TRBD2. This CDR3 spans 16 amino acids. V shed 4 bases and J 4 bases; nucleotides not matched to a gene: 7. CDR1 is SGHVS and CDR2 is FNYEAQ in the germline V gene. This CDR3 is CASSYPSGGQYNEQFF. The CDR3 DNA reads TGTGCCAGCAGCTACCCTAGCGGGGGACAATACAATGAGCAGTTCTTC.

This chain uses TRBV2 with TRBJ1-1; D remains unclear. The CDR3 is 13 residues long. Trimming left V 3 bases short and J 6 bases short, with 11 bases between. CDR1 is SNHLY and CDR2 is FYNNEI in the germline V gene. CDR3 nucleotide sequence: TGTGCCAGCAGTGATACAGTTAACCCTGAAGCTTTCTTT. Translated: CASSDTVNPEAFF. The variable domain in full, completed from reference TRBV2 and TRBJ1-1, reads EPEVTQTPSHQVTQMGQEVILRCVPISNHLYFYWYRQILGQKVEFLVSFYNNEISEKSEIFDDQFSVERPDGSNFTLKIRSTKLEDSAMYFCASSDTVNPEAFFGQGTRLTVV.

The chain is built from TRBV10-3 and TRBJ1-4; D is possibly TRBD1 (5 bases). CDR1 is ENHRY, CDR2 SYGVKD, per germline. V was shortened by 4 bases and J by 6 bases, with 15 bases between the two germline ends. This CDR3 is built from 15 residues. CDR3 residues: CAISALGRSDEKLFF. The DNA for the CDR3 is TGTGCCATCAGTGCCTTGGGGCGTTCGGATGAAAAACTGTTTTTT.

This clone was counted a single time. The chain employs TRBV5-1 and TRBJ2-1; 7 bases line up with TRBD1. Germline V gives CDR1 SGHRS, CDR2 YFSETQ. V dropped 4 bases and J dropped 0; count of bases not matched to a gene: 16. The CDR3 sequence is 19 residues long. CDR3 sequence (DNA): TGCGCCAGCAGCCCGCGAGGGACAGAGAGTTTGAGCTCCTACAATGAGCAGTTCTTC. Translating it yields CASSPRGTESLSSYNEQFF.

In the case of this clone: Relative to the germline gene, one junction end is altered; a read error may explain this. This chain uses TRBV10-3 with TRBJ1-5; the match to TRBD1 covers 11 bases. Per germline, CDR1 ENHRY and CDR2 SYGVKD. The length of the CDR3 is 15 residues. The CDR3 sequence is CAISDLGQGVQPRHF. The CDR3 DNA sequence: TGTGCCATCAGTGATCTGGGACAGGGGGTTCAGCCCCGGCATTTT.

The chain combines TRBV27 with TRBJ2-7, with 12 positions matching TRBD2. The CDR3 is 15 residues long. Trimming removed 5 bases from V and 5 bases from J; junction bases left unmatched: 7. Germline V gene sequence: CDR1 MNHEY, CDR2 SMNVEV (reference sequence). CDR3 DNA sequence: TGTGCCAGCAGTCCGAGACTAGCGGGGGTCAACGAGCAGTACTTC. Translated: CASSPRLAGVNEQYF.

V is TRBV30 and J is TRBJ2-7; perhaps TRBD2 as D (5 bases). CDR1 is GTSNPN, CDR2 SVGIG, per germline (reference sequence). V shed 3 bases and J shed 3 bases, with 12 bases lying between them. The CDR3 loop spans 13 amino acids. The CDR3 spells CAWSLGGFYEQYF. The CDR3 bases are TGTGCCTGGAGCTTAGGCGGGTTCTACGAGCAGTACTTC.

The chain employs TRBV5-4 and TRBJ2-1, with D possibly TRBD1 on 5 matching bases. Trimming took off 3 bases at V and 0 bases at J, with 13 bases between the two ends. This CDR3 is built from 16 residues. Looked up from germline, CDR1 is SGHNT and CDR2 is YYREEE (reference sequence). The chain's CDR3 is CASSWKTGRSYNEQFF. The CDR3 coding sequence is TGTGCCAGCAGCTGGAAAACAGGACGCTCCTACAATGAGCAGTTCTTC.

This chain uses TRBV5-1 with TRBJ2-2; 8 nucleotides line up with TRBD2. This CDR3 region has 17 residues. The germline CDR1 and CDR2 sequences are SGHRS and YFSETQ. J was trimmed by 2 bases and V by 4 bases; bases with no gene match: 10. The CDR3 sequence is CASSPGAGGPNTGELFF. The DNA of the CDR3 is TGCGCCAGCAGCCCAGGTGCGGGGGGCCCCAACACCGGGGAGCTGTTTTTT.

The CDR3 bases are TGTGCCAGCAGCTTTTCGACTAGCTCAGATACGCAGTATTTT. Its protein product is CASSFSTSSDTQYF. This rearrangement joins TRBV7-9 to TRBJ2-3; TRBD2 agrees at 7 bases. CDR1 and CDR2 from the germline V gene are SEHNR and FQNEAQ (reference sequence). Germline trimming cut 3 bases from V and 4 bases from J; bases unmatched to any gene: 4. This CDR3 spans 14 amino acids.

Points on this clone: One base separates it from a far larger clone, so it is likely a read error. The J gene is TRBJ2-1, the V gene TRBV7-9; TRBD1 agrees at 7 bases. Germline CDR1 is SEHNR and CDR2 is FQNEAQ (reference sequence). This CDR3 has 13 amino acids. CDR3 bases: TGTACCAGCAGCCTGACAGGGTCCAATGAGCAGTTCTTC. Translated: CTSSLTGSNEQFF.

The genes are TRBV6-5 and TRBJ2-7; 7 nucleotides align to TRBD1. V shed 2 bases and J 2 bases; nucleotides not matched to a gene: 3. The CDR3 consists of 14 residues. Germline CDR1 is MNHEY and CDR2 is SVGAGI. This CDR3 reads CASSYRQGPYEQYF. CDR3 nucleotide sequence: TGTGCCAGCAGTTACCGACAGGGTCCCTACGAGCAGTACTTC.

The CDR3 here is CASSLASGGLGYEQFF. The CDR3 DNA is TGCGCCAGCAGCTTGGCTAGCGGGGGCCTAGGGTATGAGCAGTTCTTC. V usage is TRBV5-1 and J usage is TRBJ2-1, with TRBD2 matching over 10 bases. Trimming took 0 bases from V and 8 from J; bases not matched to a gene: 8. CDR3 length: 16 residues. Germline CDR1 is SGHRS and CDR2 is YFSETQ.

The chain couples TRBV4-1 to TRBJ2-7; 8 bases fit TRBD2. This CDR3 has 15 amino acids. V shed 1 base, J shed 3 bases, and the junction held 5 bases outside the gene matches. CDR1 MGHRA and CDR2 YSYEKL come from the germline V gene. The CDR3 sequence: CASSQGSGGFYEQYF. The DNA of the CDR3 is TGCGCCAGCAGCCAAGGCAGCGGGGGTTTCTACGAGCAGTACTTC.

The rearrangement uses TRBV13 and TRBJ2-7, with D possibly matching TRBD2 (5 bases). Germline values: CDR1 PRHDT, CDR2 FYEKMQ (reference sequence). This CDR3 has 14 residues. Trimming cost V 1 base and J 4 bases, with 11 bases left between them. CDR3 in DNA: TGTGCCAGCAGCTTAGTCGGGGTCCCTTACGAGCAGTACTTC. Encoded protein: CASSLVGVPYEQYF.

The chain links TRBV19 to TRBJ2-3; TRBD1 aligns across 8 bases. The CDR3 contains 18 residues. The germline gives CDR1 LNHDA, CDR2 SQIVND (reference sequence). After removal of 5 bases from V and 4 bases from J, the junction contained 17 bases not matched to a gene. The CDR3 here is CASSLGTGFHLGSDTQYF. The DNA for the CDR3 is TGTGCCAGTAGTCTCGGGACAGGTTTTCATCTGGGTTCAGATACGCAGTATTTT.

This chain joins TRBV9 and TRBJ2-4, with 10 nucleotides matching TRBD1. V lost 0 bases to trimming and J lost 6 bases; unmatched junction nucleotides: 0. In germline, CDR1 is SGDLS, CDR2 YYNGEE. The CDR3 covers 14 residues. CDR3 sequence reads: CASSVGTGGNIQYF. CDR3 bases: TGTGCCAGCAGCGTAGGGACAGGGGGAAACATTCAGTACTTC.

J is TRBJ2-3 and V is TRBV2, with D unclear. CDR1 is SNHLY, CDR2 FYNNEI, per germline. The CDR3 runs 11 residues. Between the trimmed V and J ends, which lost 8 bases and 8 bases, there was a span of 11 bases. CDR3 sequence reads: CASVLEPTQYF. The DNA of the CDR3 is TGTGCCAGCGTCTTAGAACCTACGCAGTATTTT.